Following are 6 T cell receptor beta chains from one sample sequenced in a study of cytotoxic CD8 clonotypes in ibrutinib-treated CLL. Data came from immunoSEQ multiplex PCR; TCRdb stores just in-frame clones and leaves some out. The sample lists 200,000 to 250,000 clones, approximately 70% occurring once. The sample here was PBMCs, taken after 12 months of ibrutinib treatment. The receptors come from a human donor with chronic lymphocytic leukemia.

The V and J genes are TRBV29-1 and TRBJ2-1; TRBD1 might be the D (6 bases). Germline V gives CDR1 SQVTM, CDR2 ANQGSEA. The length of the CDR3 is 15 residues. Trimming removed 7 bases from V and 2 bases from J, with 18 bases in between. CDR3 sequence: CSAQARDIAYNEQFF. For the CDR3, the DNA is TGCAGCGCCCAAGCCCGGGACATCGCCTACAATGAGCAGTTCTTC.

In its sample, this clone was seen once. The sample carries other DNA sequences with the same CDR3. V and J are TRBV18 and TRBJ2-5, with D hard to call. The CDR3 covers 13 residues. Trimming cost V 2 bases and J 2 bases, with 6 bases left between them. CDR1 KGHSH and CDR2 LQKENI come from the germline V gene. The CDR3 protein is CASSPGLQETQYF. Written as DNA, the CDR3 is TGTGCCAGCTCACCAGGGCTTCAAGAGACCCAGTACTTC.

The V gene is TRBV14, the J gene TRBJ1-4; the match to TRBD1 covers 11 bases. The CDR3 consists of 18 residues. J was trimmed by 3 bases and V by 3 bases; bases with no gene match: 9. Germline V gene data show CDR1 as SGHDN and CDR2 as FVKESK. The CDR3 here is CASSHGQGARTANEKLFF. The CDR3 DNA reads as TGTGCCAGCAGCCACGGACAGGGGGCACGGACAGCTAATGAAAAACTGTTTTTT.

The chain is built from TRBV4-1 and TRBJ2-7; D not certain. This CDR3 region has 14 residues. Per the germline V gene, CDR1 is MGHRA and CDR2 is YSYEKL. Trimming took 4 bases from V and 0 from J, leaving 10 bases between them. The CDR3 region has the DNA TGCGCCAGCAGCCCCGTGACTCTCTCCTACGAGCAGTACTTC. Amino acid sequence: CASSPVTLSYEQYF.

The CDR3 protein is CAWSVTAPYGYTF. In nucleotides, the CDR3 is TGTGCCTGGAGTGTAACGGCACCCTATGGCTACACCTTC. This chain uses TRBV30 with TRBJ1-2; unclear D gene. Trimming removed 0 bases at V and 4 bases at J, with 9 bases between. CDR1 is GTSNPN, CDR2 SVGIG, per germline (reference sequence). There are 13 residues in the CDR3.

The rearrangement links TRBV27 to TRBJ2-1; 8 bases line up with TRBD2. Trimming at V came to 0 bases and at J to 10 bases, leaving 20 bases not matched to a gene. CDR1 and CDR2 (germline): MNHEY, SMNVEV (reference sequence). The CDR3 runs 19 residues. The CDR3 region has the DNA TGTGCCAGCAGTTTATCGGTAAGACGGAGCGGGAGTTTGATCGGGGAGCAGTTCTTC. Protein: CASSLSVRRSGSLIGEQFF.